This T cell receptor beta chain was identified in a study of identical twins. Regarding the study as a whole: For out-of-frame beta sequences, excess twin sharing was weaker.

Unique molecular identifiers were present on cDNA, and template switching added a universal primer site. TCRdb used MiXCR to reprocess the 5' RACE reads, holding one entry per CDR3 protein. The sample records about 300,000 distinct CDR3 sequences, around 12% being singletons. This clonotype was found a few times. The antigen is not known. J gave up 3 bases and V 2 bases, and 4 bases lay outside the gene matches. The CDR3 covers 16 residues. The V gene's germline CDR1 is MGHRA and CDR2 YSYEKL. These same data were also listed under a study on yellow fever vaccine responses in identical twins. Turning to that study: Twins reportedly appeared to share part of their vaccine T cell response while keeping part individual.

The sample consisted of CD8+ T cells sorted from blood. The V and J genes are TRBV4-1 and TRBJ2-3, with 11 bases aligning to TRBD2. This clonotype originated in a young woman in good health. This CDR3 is CASSQRLAGTTDTQYF. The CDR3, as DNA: TGCGCCAGCAGCCAAAGACTAGCGGGGACAACAGATACGCAGTATTTT.